This passage covers 13 T cell receptor beta chains from one sample sequenced in a study of blood T cell repertoires in COVID-19. The repertoire was sequenced with immunoSEQ multiplex PCR; TCRdb's copy has only in-frame clones and lacks some. Of over 250,000 clones listed, approximately 86% were seen once; the top ten hold over 7.5%. Sequences were obtained from peripheral blood. The receptor source for this set is a man aged 40-50 years who had recovered from COVID-19.

The chain has TRBV19 and TRBJ2-1; 15 bases are shared with TRBD2. Germline CDR1 and CDR2: LNHDA and SQIVND (reference sequence). Trimming removed 3 bases from V and 9 bases from J; junction bases left unmatched: 6. This CDR3 comprises 16 residues. CDR3 amino acids: CASSIGRTSGRGEQFF. CDR3 sequence (DNA): TGTGCCAGTAGTATCGGACGGACTAGCGGGAGGGGTGAGCAGTTCTTC.

A few counts support this clone. This chain joins TRBV28 and TRBJ1-4; TRBD1 matches at 7 bases. The V segment lost 6 bases and the J segment 12 bases; nucleotides outside the gene matches: 7. The CDR3 totals 12 residues. Per germline, CDR1 MDHEN and CDR2 SYDVKM. In DNA form, the CDR3 reads TGTGCCAGCAGAGAAGTTCAGGGGGAACTGTTTTTT. Amino acid sequence: CASREVQGELFF.

The chain recombines TRBV7-9 with TRBJ2-7, with D hard to call. V dropped 6 bases and J dropped 3 bases, with 9 bases sitting between them. Germline CDR1 and CDR2: SEHNR and FQNEAQ (reference sequence). This CDR3 region has 12 residues. CDR3 bases: TGTGCCAGCAGTTTCGTCGGCTACGAGCAGTACTTC. Its translation: CASSFVGYEQYF.

The J gene is TRBJ1-5, the V gene TRBV27; D is perhaps TRBD1 (6 bases). V was shortened by 6 bases and J by 0 bases, with 15 bases between the two germline ends. The CDR3 has 16 amino acids. Per the germline V gene, CDR1 is MNHEY and CDR2 is SMNVEV (reference sequence). The CDR3 DNA follows: TGTGCCAGCAGGGGCAGGGGTGGGTATAGCAATCAGCCCCAGCATTTT. Amino acids: CASRGRGGYSNQPQHF.

The rearrangement joins TRBV5-4 to TRBJ1-5, with TRBD1 matching 8 bases. Germline V gene sequence: CDR1 SGHNT, CDR2 YYREEE (reference sequence). The junction had 8 bases not matched to a gene; V was cut back by 2 bases and J by 4 bases. This CDR3 contains 16 residues. This CDR3 is CASSLGGQAPNQPQHF. The CDR3 coding sequence is TGTGCCAGCAGCTTAGGGGGACAGGCGCCGAATCAGCCCCAGCATTTT.

The CDR3 bases are TGTGCCAGTAGTAGGGGACAGCTTTGGGAGCTGTTTTTT. This sequence encodes CASSRGQLWELFF. The chain employs TRBV19 and TRBJ2-2; TRBD1 agrees at 7 bases. CDR3 size: 13 residues. Germline V gene sequence: CDR1 LNHDA, CDR2 SQIVND (reference sequence). With V trimmed by 4 bases and J by 9 bases, 5 bases remained unmatched.

The rearrangement joins TRBV6-2 or TRBV6-3 to TRBJ1-6; D is unresolved. Germline loops: CDR1 MNHEY, CDR2 SVGEGT. Between the trimmed V and J ends, which lost 2 bases and 7 bases, there was a span of 9 bases. This CDR3 spans 14 amino acids. The DNA for the CDR3 is TGTGCCAGCAGTTACCGGCCAGGCAATTCACCCCTCCACTTT. Translated, it gives CASSYRPGNSPLHF.

This clone is a singleton in its sample. The V and J genes are TRBV7-2 and TRBJ1-2, with 7 bases fitting TRBD1. The ends lost 2 bases at V and 8 bases at J; junction bases unmatched: 17. The CDR3 extends over 17 amino acids. CDR1 and CDR2 from the germline V gene are SGHTA and FQGNSA. In DNA, the CDR3 is TGTGCCAGCAGCTTATTTGGGGGAACGAAGGGGGCGGACGGCTACACCTTC. This sequence encodes CASSLFGGTKGADGYTF.

The chain has TRBV27 and TRBJ2-3; tentative D call: TRBD2 (7 bases). V lost 10 bases and J lost 4, with 18 bases in between. Germline V gives CDR1 MNHEY, CDR2 SMNVEV (reference sequence). This CDR3 has 14 residues. CDR3 in DNA: TGTGCCACTCGGCGGGGGCCAACCGCAGATACGCAGTATTTT. Its translation is CATRRGPTADTQYF.

This rearrangement joins TRBV9 to TRBJ2-2; the D gene is possibly TRBD2 (7 bases). This CDR3 has 15 residues. The V gene's germline CDR1 is SGDLS and CDR2 YYNGEE. Trimming took 4 bases from V and 4 from J, leaving 14 bases between them. The CDR3 sequence is CASSPYGGLTGELFF. DNA for the CDR3: TGTGCCAGCAGCCCCTACGGGGGGCTCACCGGGGAGCTGTTTTTT.

The chain carries TRBV30 and TRBJ1-2; no clear D. V lost 4 bases and J lost 5, with 11 bases in between. The CDR3 has 12 residues. Looked up from germline, CDR1 is GTSNPN and CDR2 is SVGIG (reference sequence). CDR3 residues: CAWTGGGYGYTF. The DNA for the CDR3 is TGTGCCTGGACGGGCGGAGGGTATGGCTACACCTTC.

The chain is built from TRBV9 and TRBJ1-1; the D is unclear. Germline lookup yields CDR1 SGDLS and CDR2 YYNGEE. V dropped 4 bases and J dropped 5 bases, with 12 bases sitting between them. CDR3 size: 13 residues. In nucleotides, the CDR3 is TGTGCCAGCAGCCTCTACCAGCGGACTGAAGCTTTCTTT. This sequence encodes CASSLYQRTEAFF.

V and J are TRBV7-2 and TRBJ2-1, with a possible D match to TRBD2 (5 bases). Trimming cost V 5 bases and J 0 bases, with 14 bases left between them. Germline V gene data show CDR1 as SGHTA and CDR2 as FQGNSA. This CDR3 contains 16 residues. The CDR3 spells CASSPPGVASYNEQFF. CDR3 DNA: TGTGCCAGCAGCCCCCCCGGGGTTGCCTCCTACAATGAGCAGTTCTTC.